This T cell receptor beta chain was observed in a study of CD4 T cells in relation to SARS-CoV-2 and coronaviruses. A remark on this clone: Its antigen is still unknown.

The unexposed donors gave CD4+ T cells in about 2010-2018, prior to COVID-19. The cells were cultured for 9 to 11 days before CD4+ T cells were isolated. As cell numbers allowed, unexposed-donor CD4+ T cells faced SARS-CoV-2 S/N and four cold-coronavirus spikes. Using immunoSEQ multiplex PCR, the repertoire was profiled, and TCRdb retains in-frame clones only, with some absent. Counted here are roughly 25,000 clones, roughly 70% occurring once; the ten biggest clones make up less than 20%. V gave up 1 base and J gave up 9 bases, with 15 bases separating them. The CDR3 extends over 14 amino acids. Looked up from germline, CDR1 is SNHLY and CDR2 is FYNNEI.

This receptor was taken from a human donor in good health. This sequence joins TRBV2 and TRBJ1-1; D possibly corresponds to TRBD1 (5 bases). What was sequenced was CD4+ T cells from PBMCs, cultured in vitro. CDR3 in amino acids: CASSEGNRAGKAFF. CDR3 DNA sequence: TGTGCCAGCAGTGAAGGTAATAGGGCAGGGAAAGCTTTCTTT.